Listed here are 13 T cell receptor beta chains from one sample, sequenced in a study of CD8+ T cells in alopecia areata. Sequencing used cDNA as its template, made by extracting RNA and reverse transcribing it. Data came from immunoSEQ multiplex PCR; TCRdb stores just in-frame clones and leaves some out. The sample includes roughly 250,000 clones, 60% of them seen just once. Described treatment: oral pan-JAK inhibitor, 5-10 mg twice daily. Sequenced here: CD4+ T cells sorted from blood, sampled at week 52, from a patient treated with tofacitinib. All receptors derive from a human donor with alopecia areata.

The chain couples TRBV7-9 to TRBJ1-4; 11 bases line up with TRBD1. CDR1 is SEHNR, CDR2 FQNEAQ, per germline (reference sequence). V lost 5 bases to trimming and J lost 8 bases; unmatched junction nucleotides: 4. The CDR3 length is 14 residues. DNA for the CDR3: TGTGCCAGCAGCAAGGACAGGGGGCAGGAAAAACTGTTTTTT. Amino acid sequence: CASSKDRGQEKLFF.

The chain couples TRBV7-9 to TRBJ2-5, with no clear D. This CDR3 is 16 amino acids long. The germline gives CDR1 SEHNR, CDR2 FQNEAQ (reference sequence). The V gene lost 5 bases and the J gene lost 2 bases, with 18 bases spanning the gap. CDR3 sequence (DNA): TGTGCCAGCAGCCCGCCGGGTTCAAGATGGCAAGAGACCCAGTACTTC. Translating gives CASSPPGSRWQETQYF.

The chain combines TRBV30 with TRBJ1-5; the D gene is possibly TRBD1 (5 bases). This CDR3 spans 14 amino acids. Germline V gives CDR1 GTSNPN, CDR2 SVGIG (reference sequence). Trimming left V 5 bases short and J 4 bases short, with 15 bases between. Here the CDR3 DNA reads TGTGCCTGGGGTCCAGGGAGGATTAATCAGCCCCAGCATTTT. Amino acids: CAWGPGRINQPQHF.

To note about this clone: A read error may produce the germline difference seen at one junction end. The CDR3 reads CASSPQKGLPMVF. DNA for the CDR3: TGTGCCAGCAGCCCCCAGAAGGGTCTCCCCATGGTCTTC. J is TRBJ2-1 and V is TRBV2, with unresolved D. There are 13 residues in the CDR3. Germline V gene sequence: CDR1 SNHLY, CDR2 FYNNEI.

In this sample, this clone turned up many times. The chain recombines TRBV7-2 with TRBJ2-1; D ambiguous. This CDR3 comprises 14 residues. Between the trimmed V and J ends, which lost 2 bases and 5 bases, there was a span of 10 bases. Germline V lookup: CDR1 SGHTA, CDR2 FQGNSA. The CDR3: CASSLSRTNNEQFF. In DNA, the CDR3 is TGTGCCAGCAGCTTAAGTAGGACGAACAATGAGCAGTTCTTC.

Here the CDR3 reads CSAISGDSLSYGYTF. The DNA of the CDR3 is TGCAGCGCCATAAGCGGGGACAGCCTTAGCTATGGCTACACCTTC. The chain uses TRBV29-1 and TRBJ1-2, with 7 bases that match TRBD1. The V gene's germline CDR1 is SQVTM and CDR2 ANQGSEA. The CDR3 is made up of 15 amino acids. V shed 7 bases, J shed 4 bases, and the junction held 15 bases outside the gene matches.

V usage is TRBV6-6 and J usage is TRBJ1-5; possible D gene TRBD1, 5 bases. CDR1 MNHNY and CDR2 SVGAGI come from the germline V gene (reference sequence). Between the trimmed V and J ends, which lost 2 bases and 10 bases, there was a span of 18 bases. This CDR3 has 15 amino acids. The CDR3 loop is CASSYNRDGNPPQHF. CDR3 in DNA: TGTGCCAGCAGTTACAACCGGGACGGCAATCCACCCCAGCATTTT.

V usage is TRBV5-1 and J usage is TRBJ2-3, with D unresolved. The CDR3 consists of 14 residues. The germline V gene encodes CDR1 SGHRS and CDR2 YFSETQ. The V end was cut by 0 bases, the J end by 6 bases, with 11 bases between. As DNA, the CDR3 is TGCGCCAGCAGCTTGGGTTTCGATGGGGATACGCAGTATTTT. Protein: CASSLGFDGDTQYF.

The genes are TRBV29-1 and TRBJ2-1; D remains ambiguous. Per germline, CDR1 SQVTM and CDR2 ANQGSEA. V dropped 3 bases and J dropped 8 bases, with 14 bases sitting between them. CDR3 length: 13 amino acids. The CDR3, as DNA: TGCAGCGTTGACACAACCTACTTCGATGAGCAGTTCTTC. Translation gives CSVDTTYFDEQFF.

The gene calls are TRBV7-9 and TRBJ1-2; maybe TRBD1 (5 bases). Germline loops: CDR1 SEHNR, CDR2 FQNEAQ (reference sequence). The ends were cut back, 5 bases at V and 5 bases at J, with 12 bases in the middle. This CDR3 spans 13 amino acids. This CDR3 reads CASSHTTVYGYTF. The CDR3 nucleotides are TGTGCCAGCAGCCATACGACAGTTTATGGCTACACCTTC.

V usage is TRBV5-6 and J usage is TRBJ2-7; no reliable D call. The germline gives CDR1 SGHDT, CDR2 YYEEEE. The CDR3 contains 13 residues. V was clipped by 4 bases and J by 7 bases, with 15 bases between them. The CDR3 DNA reads as TGTGCCAGCAGCCCCCCCGGTCGGCTGGAGCAGTACTTC. Encoded protein: CASSPPGRLEQYF.

The V call is TRBV29-1, the J call TRBJ2-3, with D possibly being TRBD1 (6 bases). V lost 5 bases, J lost 0 bases, and 12 bases lay in between. The CDR3 extends over 14 amino acids. Germline V gene lookup returns CDR1 SQVTM and CDR2 ANQGSEA. The DNA for the CDR3 is TGCAGCGTTACCGGGACAACTAGCACAGATACGCAGTATTTT. Amino acid sequence: CSVTGTTSTDTQYF.

The rearrangement links TRBV27 to TRBJ1-6; the D is unclear. CDR1 and CDR2 (germline): MNHEY, SMNVEV (reference sequence). V lost 3 bases, J lost 7 bases, and 10 bases lay in between. This CDR3 comprises 14 residues. CDR3 loop: CASSLGARNSPLHF. DNA of the CDR3: TGTGCCAGCAGTTTGGGTGCCAGAAATTCACCCCTCCACTTT.